Listed below are T cell receptor beta chains from one sample, sequenced in a study of TIL therapy for anti-PD-1-resistant metastatic lung cancer. Produced via immunoSEQ multiplex PCR; TCRdb's table is partial and in-frame only. The sample carries around 15,000 clones, more than 75% recorded once. The specimen comprised blood, sampled at baseline. These receptors were taken from a person aged 25-79 years with non-small cell lung cancer. Both conserved end residues are part of each CDR3. A D gene is named only where the DNA matches it firmly. Clone size is not always given. Where it is, it says once, few, many or a class for expanded clones.

v_gene	d_gene	j_gene	abundance	CDR3aa	CDR3nt
TRBV7-2	TRBD2	TRBJ2-3	-	CATSGGLTDTQYF	TGTGCCACTAGCGGGGGGTTGACAGATACGCAGTATTTT
TRBV21-1	-	TRBJ2-5	-	CASSKATGTSPNLNPETQYF	TGTGCCAGCAGCAAAGCCACAGGAACCTCCCCAAATCTCAACCCGGAGACCCAGTACTTC
TRBV7-3	TRBD1	TRBJ2-1	-	CASRPPGQDRNEQFF	TGTGCCAGCAGGCCTCCGGGACAGGATCGGAATGAGCAGTTCTTC
TRBV28	-	TRBJ1-4	-	CASSGAGTNEKLFF	TGTGCCAGCAGTGGGGCTGGAACTAATGAAAAACTGTTTTTT
TRBV27	TRBD1	TRBJ2-5	-	CASSFGGQGAETQYF	TGTGCCAGCAGTTTTGGGGGACAGGGGGCAGAGACCCAGTACTTC
TRBV11-2	-	TRBJ2-1	-	CASSPHGGLYNEQFF	TGTGCCAGCAGCCCGCACGGGGGGCTCTACAATGAGCAGTTCTTC
TRBV6-5	TRBD1	TRBJ1-4	-	CASSRQGILGEKLFF	TGTGCCAGCAGTCGACAGGGCATTCTTGGTGAAAAACTGTTTTTT
TRBV5-1	-	TRBJ2-1	once	CASSGTRVASYNEQFF	TGCGCCAGCAGCGGAACTCGGGTAGCCTCCTACAATGAGCAGTTCTTC
TRBV18	TRBD1	TRBJ2-5	once	CASSPQGYRETQYF	TGTGCCAGCTCGCCACAGGGGTATAGAGAGACCCAGTACTTC
TRBV4-1	-	TRBJ2-5	-	CASSQGILGAQYF	TGCGCCAGCAGCCAAGGGATCCTCGGGGCCCAGTACTTC
TRBV4-3	-	TRBJ2-7	-	CASSQGVRAPGEQYF	TGCGCCAGCAGCCAAGGAGTACGGGCCCCCGGCGAGCAGTACTTC
TRBV7-9	-	TRBJ2-5	-	CASSQKGGPGRQETQYF	TGTGCCAGCAGCCAGAAGGGTGGTCCGGGCCGGCAAGAGACCCAGTACTTC
TRBV5-8	-	TRBJ1-5	-	CASSLTGQYQPQHF	TGTGCCAGCAGCCTCACAGGGCAATATCAGCCCCAGCATTTT
TRBV27	-	TRBJ2-7	-	CASRGKLSVGDTF	TGTGCCAGCAGAGGGAAATTGTCGGTCGGGGACACCTTC
TRBV14	-	TRBJ2-2	-	CASSQEFGYTGELFF	TGTGCCAGCAGCCAAGAGTTTGGTTACACCGGGGAGCTGTTTTTT
TRBV5-5	TRBD1	TRBJ1-3	once	CASRGGQGNTIYF	TGTGCCAGCAGGGGGGGACAGGGAAACACCATATATTTT
TRBV10-1	-	TRBJ1-1	-	CASKRGAIYMNTEAFF	TGCGCCAGCAAGAGAGGGGCTATTTACATGAACACTGAAGCTTTCTTT
TRBV9	-	TRBJ2-3	-	CASSGTGTSTDTQYF	TGTGCCAGCAGCGGCACAGGGACTAGCACAGATACGCAGTATTTT
TRBV19	TRBD2	TRBJ2-3	-	CASSRFGTSGTDTQYF	TGTGCCAGTAGTCGATTTGGGACTAGCGGCACAGATACGCAGTATTTT
TRBV11-3	-	TRBJ1-1	once	CASSFPLSYTEAFF	TGTGCCAGCAGCTTCCCGCTATCTTACACTGAAGCTTTCTTT
TRBV30	-	TRBJ2-2	-	CAWSVGWGAMAGELFF	TGTGCCTGGAGTGTTGGGTGGGGGGCCATGGCCGGGGAGCTGTTTTTT
TRBV7-2	-	TRBJ2-4	few	CASNLASGPNIQYF	TGTGCCAGCAACTTAGCTTCGGGGCCAAACATTCAGTACTTC
TRBV2	-	TRBJ2-1	-	CASSIWEAGNEQFF	TGTGCCAGCAGTATCTGGGAGGCGGGGAATGAGCAGTTCTTC
TRBV7-3	-	TRBJ2-5	-	CASSLSSRETQYF	TGTGCCAGCAGCTTATCGTCCCGTGAGACCCAGTACTTC
TRBV20-1	-	TRBJ2-7	-	CSASRSNEQYF	TGCAGTGCTTCCCGATCGAACGAGCAGTACTTC
TRBV5-1	-	TRBJ2-5	few	CASSWTAEETQYF	TGCGCCAGCAGCTGGACTGCCGAAGAGACCCAGTACTTC